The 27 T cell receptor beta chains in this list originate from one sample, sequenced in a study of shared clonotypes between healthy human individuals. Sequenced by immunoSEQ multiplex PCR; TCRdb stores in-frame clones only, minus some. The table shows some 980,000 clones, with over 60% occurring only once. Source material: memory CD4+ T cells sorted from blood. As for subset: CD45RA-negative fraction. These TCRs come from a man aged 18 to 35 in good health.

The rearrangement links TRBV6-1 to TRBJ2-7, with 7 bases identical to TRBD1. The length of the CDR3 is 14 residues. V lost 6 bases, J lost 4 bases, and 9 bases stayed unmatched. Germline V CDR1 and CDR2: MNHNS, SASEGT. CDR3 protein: CASSQGGGGYEQYF. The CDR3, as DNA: TGTGCCAGCAGCCAAGGGGGCGGAGGTTACGAGCAGTACTTC.

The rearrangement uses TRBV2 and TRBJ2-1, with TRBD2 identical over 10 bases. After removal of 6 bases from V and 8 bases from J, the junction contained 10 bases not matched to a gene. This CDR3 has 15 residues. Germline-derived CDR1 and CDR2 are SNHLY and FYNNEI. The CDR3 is CASSFIAGGGDEQFF. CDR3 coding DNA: TGTGCCAGCAGCTTTATAGCGGGAGGAGGGGATGAGCAGTTCTTC.

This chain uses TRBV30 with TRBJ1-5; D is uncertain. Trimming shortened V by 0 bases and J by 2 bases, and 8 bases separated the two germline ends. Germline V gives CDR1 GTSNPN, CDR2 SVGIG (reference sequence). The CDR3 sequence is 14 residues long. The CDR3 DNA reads TGTGCCTGGAGTGTAGACGGGGGCAATCAGCCCCAGCATTTT. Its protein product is CAWSVDGGNQPQHF.

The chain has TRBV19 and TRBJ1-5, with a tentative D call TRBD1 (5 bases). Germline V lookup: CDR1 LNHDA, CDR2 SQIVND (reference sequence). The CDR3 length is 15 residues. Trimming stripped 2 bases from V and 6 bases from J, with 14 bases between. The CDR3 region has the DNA TGTGCCAGTAGTATATTCCCGGGGGAGGTTCAGCCCCAGCATTTT. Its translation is CASSIFPGEVQPQHF. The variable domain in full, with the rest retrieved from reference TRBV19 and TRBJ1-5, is DGGITQSPKYLFRKEGQNVTLSCEQNLNHDAMYWYRQDPGQGLRLIYYSQIVNDFQKGDIAEGYSVSREKKESFPLTVTSAQKNPTAFYLCASSIFPGEVQPQHFGDGTRLSIL.

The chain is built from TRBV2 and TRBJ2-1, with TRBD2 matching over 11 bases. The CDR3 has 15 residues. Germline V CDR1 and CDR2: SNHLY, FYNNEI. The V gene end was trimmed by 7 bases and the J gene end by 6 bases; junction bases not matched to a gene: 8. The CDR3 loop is CASKPLAGVGNEQFF. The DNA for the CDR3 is TGTGCCAGCAAGCCACTAGCGGGAGTGGGCAATGAGCAGTTCTTC.

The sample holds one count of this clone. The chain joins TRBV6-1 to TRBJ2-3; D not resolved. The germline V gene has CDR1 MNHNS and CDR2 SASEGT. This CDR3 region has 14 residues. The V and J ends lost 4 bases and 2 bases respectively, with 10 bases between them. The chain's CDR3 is CASSVRSITDTQYF. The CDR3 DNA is TGTGCCAGCAGTGTGCGATCCATCACAGATACGCAGTATTTT.

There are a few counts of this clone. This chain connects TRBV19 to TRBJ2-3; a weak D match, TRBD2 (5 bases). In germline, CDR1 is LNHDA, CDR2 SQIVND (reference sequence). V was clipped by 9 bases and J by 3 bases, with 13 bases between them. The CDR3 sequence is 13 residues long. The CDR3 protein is CASARAWTDTQYF. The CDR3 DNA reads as TGTGCCAGCGCGCGGGCTTGGACAGATACGCAGTATTTT.

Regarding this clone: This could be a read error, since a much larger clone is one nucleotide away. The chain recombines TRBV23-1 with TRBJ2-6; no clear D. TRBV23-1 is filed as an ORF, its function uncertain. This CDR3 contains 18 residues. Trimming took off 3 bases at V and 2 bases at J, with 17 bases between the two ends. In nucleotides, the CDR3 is TGCGCCAGCAGTCACAGTGAAGCCCGACCCACTGGGGCCAACGTCCTGACTTTC. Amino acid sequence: CASSHSEARPTGANVLTF.

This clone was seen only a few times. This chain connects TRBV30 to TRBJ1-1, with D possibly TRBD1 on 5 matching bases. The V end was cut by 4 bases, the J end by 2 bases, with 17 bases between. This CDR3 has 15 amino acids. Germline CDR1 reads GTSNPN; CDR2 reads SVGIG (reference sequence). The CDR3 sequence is CAWKKWGGRNTEAFF. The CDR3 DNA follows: TGTGCCTGGAAGAAGTGGGGCGGTCGTAACACTGAAGCTTTCTTT.

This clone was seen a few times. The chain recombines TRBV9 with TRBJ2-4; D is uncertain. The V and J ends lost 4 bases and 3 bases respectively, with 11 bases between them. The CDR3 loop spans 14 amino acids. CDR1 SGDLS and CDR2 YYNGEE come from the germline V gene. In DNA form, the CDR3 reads TGTGCCAGCAGCCTGGGTCCTAGCAAAAACATTCAGTACTTC. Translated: CASSLGPSKNIQYF.

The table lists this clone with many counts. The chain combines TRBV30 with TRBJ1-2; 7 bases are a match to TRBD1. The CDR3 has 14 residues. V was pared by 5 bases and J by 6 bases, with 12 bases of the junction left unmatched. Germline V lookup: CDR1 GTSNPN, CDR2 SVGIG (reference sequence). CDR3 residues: CAWLPGQPADGYTF. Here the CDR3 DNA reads TGTGCCTGGCTGCCGGGACAGCCAGCCGATGGCTACACCTTC.

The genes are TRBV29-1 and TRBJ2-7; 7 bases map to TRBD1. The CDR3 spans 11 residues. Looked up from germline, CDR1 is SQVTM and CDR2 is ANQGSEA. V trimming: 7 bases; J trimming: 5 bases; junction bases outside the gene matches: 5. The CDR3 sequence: CSADRANEQYF. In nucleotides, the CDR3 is TGCAGCGCCGACAGGGCCAACGAGCAGTACTTC.

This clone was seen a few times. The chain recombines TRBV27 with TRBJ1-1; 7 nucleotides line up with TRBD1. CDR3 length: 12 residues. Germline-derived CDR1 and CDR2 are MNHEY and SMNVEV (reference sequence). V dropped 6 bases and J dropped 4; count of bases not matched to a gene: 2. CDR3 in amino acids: CASRRQGTEAFF. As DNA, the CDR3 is TGTGCCAGCAGGCGACAGGGCACTGAAGCTTTCTTT.

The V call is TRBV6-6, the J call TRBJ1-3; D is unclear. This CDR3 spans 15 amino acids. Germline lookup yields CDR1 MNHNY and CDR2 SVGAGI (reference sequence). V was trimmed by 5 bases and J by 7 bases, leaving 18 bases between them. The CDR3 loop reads CASSRESGGGNTIYF. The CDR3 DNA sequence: TGTGCCAGCAGTCGTGAATCAGGTGGAGGGAACACCATATATTTT.

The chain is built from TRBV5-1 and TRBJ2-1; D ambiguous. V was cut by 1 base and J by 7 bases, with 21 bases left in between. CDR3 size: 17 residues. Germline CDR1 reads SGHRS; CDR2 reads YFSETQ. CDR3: CASSLNQVSGMGNEQFF. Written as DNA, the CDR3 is TGCGCCAGCAGCTTGAATCAGGTGTCGGGCATGGGTAATGAGCAGTTCTTC. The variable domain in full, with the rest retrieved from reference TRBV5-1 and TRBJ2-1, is KAGVTQTPRYLIKTRGQQVTLSCSPISGHRSVSWYQQTPGQGLQFLFEYFSETQRNKGNFPGRFSGRQFSNSRSEMNVSTLELGDSALYLCASSLNQVSGMGNEQFFGPGTRLTVL.

CDR3 sequence (DNA): TGTGCCAGCAGTGAAGTGACTAGCGTGGGTGAGCAGTTCTTC. This gives the protein CASSEVTSVGEQFF. The genes are TRBV2 and TRBJ2-1; 8 nucleotides align to TRBD2. Germline CDR1 reads SNHLY; CDR2 reads FYNNEI. The CDR3 loop spans 14 amino acids. J was trimmed by 9 bases and V by 1 base; bases with no gene match: 5.

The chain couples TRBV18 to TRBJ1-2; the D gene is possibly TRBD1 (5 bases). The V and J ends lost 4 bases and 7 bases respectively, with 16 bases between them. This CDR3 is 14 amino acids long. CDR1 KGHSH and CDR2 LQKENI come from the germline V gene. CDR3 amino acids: CASSLARGAAGYTF. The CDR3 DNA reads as TGTGCCAGCTCACTTGCCCGGGGCGCGGCTGGCTACACCTTC.

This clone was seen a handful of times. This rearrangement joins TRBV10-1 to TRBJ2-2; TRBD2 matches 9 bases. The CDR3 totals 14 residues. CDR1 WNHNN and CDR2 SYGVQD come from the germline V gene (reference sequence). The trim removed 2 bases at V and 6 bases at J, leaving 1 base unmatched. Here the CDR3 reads CASSEAGGPGELFF. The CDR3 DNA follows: TGCGCCAGCAGTGAGGCGGGAGGGCCCGGGGAGCTGTTTTTT.

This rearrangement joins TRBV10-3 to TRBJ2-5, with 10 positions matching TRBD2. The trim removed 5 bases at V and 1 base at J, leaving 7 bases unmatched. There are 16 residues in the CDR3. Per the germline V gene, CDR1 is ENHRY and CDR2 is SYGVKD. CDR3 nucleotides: TGTGCCATCAGTCCAACTAGCGGGGAATTCCAAGAGACCCAGTACTTC. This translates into CAISPTSGEFQETQYF.

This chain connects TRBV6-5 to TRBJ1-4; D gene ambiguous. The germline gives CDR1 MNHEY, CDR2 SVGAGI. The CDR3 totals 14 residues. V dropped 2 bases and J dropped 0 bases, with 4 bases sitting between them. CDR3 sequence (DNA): TGTGCCAGCAGTTACCGGACAACTAATGAAAAACTGTTTTTT. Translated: CASSYRTTNEKLFF.

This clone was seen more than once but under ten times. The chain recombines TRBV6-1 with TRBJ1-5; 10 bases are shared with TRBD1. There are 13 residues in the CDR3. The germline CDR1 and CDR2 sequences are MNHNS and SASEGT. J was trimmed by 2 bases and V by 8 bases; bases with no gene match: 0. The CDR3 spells CASGTGGNQPQHF. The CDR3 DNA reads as TGTGCCAGCGGGACAGGGGGCAATCAGCCCCAGCATTTT.

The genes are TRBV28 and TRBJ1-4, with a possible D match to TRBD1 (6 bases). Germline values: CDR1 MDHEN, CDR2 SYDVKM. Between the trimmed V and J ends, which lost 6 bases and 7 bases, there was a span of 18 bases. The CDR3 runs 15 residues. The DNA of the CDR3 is TGTGCCAGCAGGGGGGCGAGTAAACTGCGTGAAAAACTGTTTTTT. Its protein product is CASRGASKLREKLFF.

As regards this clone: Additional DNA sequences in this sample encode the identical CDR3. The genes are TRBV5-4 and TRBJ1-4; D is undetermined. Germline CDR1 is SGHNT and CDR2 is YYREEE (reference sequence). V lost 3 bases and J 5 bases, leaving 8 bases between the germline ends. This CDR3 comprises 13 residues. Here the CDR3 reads CASSSQTNEKLFF. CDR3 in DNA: TGTGCCAGCAGCTCCCAGACGAATGAAAAACTGTTTTTT.

CDR3 sequence reads: CSVLTVNSGNTIYF. The CDR3 bases are TGCAGCGTTTTGACAGTTAATTCTGGAAACACCATATATTTT. The V and J genes are TRBV29-1 and TRBJ1-3; TRBD1 might be the D (5 bases). Per the germline V gene, CDR1 is SQVTM and CDR2 is ANQGSEA. CDR3 size: 14 residues. V gave up 5 bases and J gave up 1 base, with 12 bases separating them.

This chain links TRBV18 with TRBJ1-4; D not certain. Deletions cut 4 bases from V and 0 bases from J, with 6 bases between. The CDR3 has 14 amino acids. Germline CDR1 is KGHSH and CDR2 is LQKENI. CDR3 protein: CASSRGTTNEKLFF. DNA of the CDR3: TGTGCCAGCTCACGGGGAACAACTAATGAAAAACTGTTTTTT. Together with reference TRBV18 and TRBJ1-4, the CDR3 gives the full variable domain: NAGVMQNPRHLVRRRGQEARLRCSPMKGHSHVYWYRQLPEEGLKFMVYLQKENIIDESGMPKERFSAEFPKEGPSILRIQQVVRGDSAAYFCASSRGTTNEKLFFGSGTQLSVL.

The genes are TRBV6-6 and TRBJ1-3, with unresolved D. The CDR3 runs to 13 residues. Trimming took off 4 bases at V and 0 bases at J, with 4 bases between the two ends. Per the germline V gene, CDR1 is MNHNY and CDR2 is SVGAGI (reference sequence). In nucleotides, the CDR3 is TGTGCCAGCAGTTTATTCTCTGGAAACACCATATATTTT. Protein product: CASSLFSGNTIYF.

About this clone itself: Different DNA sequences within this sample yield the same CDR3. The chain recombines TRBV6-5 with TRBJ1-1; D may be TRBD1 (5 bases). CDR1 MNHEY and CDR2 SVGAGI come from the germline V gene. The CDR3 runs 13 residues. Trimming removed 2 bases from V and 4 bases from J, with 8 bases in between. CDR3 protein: CASSYGAGTEAFF. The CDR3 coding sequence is TGTGCCAGCAGTTACGGGGCAGGCACTGAAGCTTTCTTT.